The 13 T cell receptor beta chains listed next were all sequenced from one sample in a study of OX40 agonist ivuxolimab in advanced cancers. The repertoire was sequenced with immunoSEQ multiplex PCR; TCRdb's copy has only in-frame clones and lacks some. The sample has approximately 80,000 clones; about 85% are singletons. Here the sequenced sample was CD4+ or CD8+ T cells sorted from blood, taken in a trial of the OX40 agonist ivuxolimab. These receptor sequences come from an adult with an advanced solid tumor such as melanoma, head and neck, liver or kidney cancer.

CDR3 in amino acids: CASSLRLDGVQETQYF. The CDR3 nucleotides read TGTGCCAGCAGTCTCCGTTTGGACGGAGTACAAGAGACCCAGTACTTC. This chain uses TRBV28 with TRBJ2-5; D is undetermined. The length of the CDR3 is 16 residues. Per germline, CDR1 MDHEN and CDR2 SYDVKM. The V gene lost 5 bases and the J gene lost 2 bases, with 18 bases spanning the gap.

The table lists this clone with a few counts. The V call is TRBV7-9, the J call TRBJ2-1; 9 bases line up with TRBD2. CDR1 and CDR2 from the germline V gene are SEHNR and FQNEAQ (reference sequence). With V trimmed by 4 bases and J by 5 bases, 9 bases remained unmatched. This CDR3 comprises 16 residues. The chain's CDR3 is CASSSRGTSSNNEQFF. DNA for the CDR3: TGTGCCAGCAGCTCTCGGGGGACTAGCAGCAACAATGAGCAGTTCTTC.

V is TRBV6-6 and J is TRBJ2-1; 14 bases fit TRBD2. This CDR3 has 13 amino acids. Trimming cost V 11 bases and J 10 bases; bases outside gene matches: 7. Germline V gene data show CDR1 as MNHNY and CDR2 as SVGAGI (reference sequence). CDR3 DNA: TGTGCCTCGGGACTAGCGGGAGCTCGGGAGCAGTTCTTC. Translated: CASGLAGAREQFF.

In this sample, this clone turned up a few times. This chain uses TRBV19 with TRBJ2-2; 8 bases are shared with TRBD1. The CDR3 sequence is 16 residues long. J was trimmed by 3 bases and V by 1 base; bases with no gene match: 4. From germline, CDR1 is LNHDA and CDR2 SQIVND (reference sequence). CDR3 protein: CASSIVTGGDTGELFF. The CDR3 DNA follows: TGTGCCAGTAGTATAGTCACAGGGGGAGACACCGGGGAGCTGTTTTTT. The whole variable domain, remainder taken from reference TRBV19 and TRBJ2-2, is DGGITQSPKYLFRKEGQNVTLSCEQNLNHDAMYWYRQDPGQGLRLIYYSQIVNDFQKGDIAEGYSVSREKKESFPLTVTSAQKNPTAFYLCASSIVTGGDTGELFFGEGSRLTVL.

This rearrangement joins TRBV11-1 to TRBJ2-1, with TRBD1 matching 7 bases. This CDR3 has 12 residues. J lost 12 bases, V lost 1 base, and 3 bases had no gene match. In germline, CDR1 is SGHAT, CDR2 FQDESV (reference sequence). In nucleotides, the CDR3 is TGTGCCAGCAGCTTAGGTCGGACAGGGCAGTTCTTC. As protein: CASSLGRTGQFF.

V is TRBV2 and J is TRBJ1-5, with a weak D call TRBD1 (5 bases). CDR1 and CDR2 (germline): SNHLY, FYNNEI. Trimming removed 1 base at V and 5 bases at J, with 18 bases between. The length of the CDR3 is 17 residues. The CDR3 DNA sequence: TGTGCCAGCAGTGAAGACGTTGCCGGGGGTTTTTATCAGCCCCAGCATTTT. Its protein product is CASSEDVAGGFYQPQHF.

This rearrangement joins TRBV7-9 to TRBJ1-2; D is possibly TRBD1 (6 bases). V was trimmed by 3 bases and J by 6 bases, leaving 8 bases between them. The germline CDR1 and CDR2 sequences are SEHNR and FQNEAQ (reference sequence). The CDR3 spans 12 residues. The CDR3 loop is CASSFGQNGYTF. For the CDR3, the DNA is TGTGCCAGCAGCTTTGGACAGAATGGCTACACCTTC.

The J gene is TRBJ1-1, the V gene TRBV7-2; the D gene is possibly TRBD1 (5 bases). Germline V CDR1 and CDR2: SGHTA, FQGNSA. Trimming took off 1 base at V and 2 bases at J, with 17 bases between the two ends. CDR3 length: 17 amino acids. Here the CDR3 DNA reads TGTGCCAGCAGCTTAGTGGGACTGCGGGGGGGAAACACTGAAGCTTTCTTT. Protein sequence: CASSLVGLRGGNTEAFF.

The V and J genes are TRBV5-4 and TRBJ2-1; TRBD2 matches at 9 bases. The CDR3 spans 15 residues. The germline gives CDR1 SGHNT, CDR2 YYREEE (reference sequence). The junction had 8 bases not matched to a gene; V was cut back by 4 bases and J by 6 bases. This CDR3 reads CASSPIAGVGNEQFF. CDR3 coding DNA: TGTGCCAGCAGCCCGATAGCGGGAGTCGGCAATGAGCAGTTCTTC.

The CDR3 loop is CASSGQGRGAEAFF. The CDR3 DNA sequence: TGTGCCAGCAGTGGCCAGGGGCGGGGGGCTGAAGCTTTCTTT. J is TRBJ1-1 and V is TRBV9; TRBD1 might be the D (6 bases). V was trimmed by 5 bases and J by 6 bases, leaving 17 bases between them. In germline, CDR1 is SGDLS, CDR2 YYNGEE. CDR3 length: 14 residues.

The chain has TRBV9 and TRBJ2-3; 7 bases map to TRBD2. Trimming removed 0 bases from V and 8 bases from J; junction bases left unmatched: 9. Germline-derived CDR1 and CDR2 are SGDLS and YYNGEE. The CDR3 covers 15 residues. CDR3 in amino acids: CASSVASGQLGTQYF. The DNA for the CDR3 is TGTGCCAGCAGCGTAGCTAGCGGACAATTAGGTACGCAGTATTTT.

The chain is built from TRBV4-3 and TRBJ1-2; possibly TRBD1 for D (6 bases). This CDR3 region has 15 residues. V was cut by 0 bases and J by 1 base, with 9 bases left in between. Looked up from germline, CDR1 is LGHNA and CDR2 is YSLEER. The CDR3 region has the DNA TGCGCCAGCAGCCAAGAGGGGGCGGGTAACTATGGCTACACCTTC. Protein product: CASSQEGAGNYGYTF.

The chain carries TRBV29-1 and TRBJ2-7, with D unclear. The CDR3 length is 12 residues. V shed 4 bases and J shed 3 bases, with 10 bases lying between them. Looked up from germline, CDR1 is SQVTM and CDR2 is ANQGSEA. CDR3 DNA sequence: TGCAGCGTTGGAGGTCCTTACTACGAGCAGTACTTC. Protein product: CSVGGPYYEQYF.